This TCR beta chain was documented in a study of blood T cell repertoires in COVID-19. This clone appeared a single time. Per the study methods: Amplification of reference gene primers provided the estimated nucleated cell counts. Data came from immunoSEQ multiplex PCR; TCRdb stores just in-frame clones and leaves some out. That table supplies the V and J calls and clone size; D and trimming were determined from the DNA. The sample holds 85,000 to 130,000 clones, 85% to 90% seen once. The CDR3 contains 13 residues. Trimming removed 6 bases at V and 7 bases at J, with 15 bases between. Germline values: CDR1 MNHEY, CDR2 SVGAGI.

The TCR sequence derives from a man between 45 and 60 years old with acute or convalescent COVID-19. The J gene is TRBJ1-1, the V gene TRBV6-5, with no clear D. The sequenced sample was peripheral blood. CDR3 sequence: CASSGGLRGEAFF. The CDR3 DNA reads as TGTGCCAGCAGCGGCGGACTAAGAGGTGAAGCTTTCTTT.